The TCR beta chain under discussion was sequenced for a study of post-analysis software for immune sequencing data. This CDR3 is 15 amino acids long. Germline V CDR1 and CDR2: KGHDR, SFDVKD. V was cut by 5 bases and J by 0 bases, with 12 bases left in between. There are a few counts of this clonotype. Its antigen remains unknown. The authors incorporated unique molecular identifiers into the TCR beta cDNA libraries. A single record per CDR3 protein comes from TCRdb applying MiXCR to the PCR reads. The sample includes fewer than 850,000 distinct CDR3 sequences, approximately 30% of them seen just once. Study outcomes and limitations: TRBV5-6, TRBV5-1 and TRBV20-1 were among roughly 5 TRBV segments more frequent in patients than controls.

The material sequenced was blood. The chain uses TRBV24-1 and TRBJ2-5; no clear D gene. The receptor's source is a girl aged 10 to 17 with multiple sclerosis. This CDR3 is CATSGGRPNQETQYF. The CDR3 DNA sequence: TGTGCCACCAGTGGCGGCAGACCCAACCAAGAGACCCAGTACTTC.